This T cell receptor beta chain was captured in a study of human T cells and chemical hapten exposure. Across the study: Donors were sensitized with 2% DPC on the upper inner arm.

Details on this clonotype: Its antigen remains unidentified.

The sample's time point: pre-sensitization, week 0. Specified treatment: therapeutic diphenylcyclopropenone sensitization with weekly scalp DPC. Blood sampling preceded each patch test application. Overall study results and limits: Sensitizing with DPC caused no change in TCRs above 1 in 1000 frequency.

TCRdb re-analysed the RACE reads in MiXCR, keeping a single row per CDR3 protein. The profile shows 85,000 to 120,000 distinct CDR3 sequences, around 12% of them singletons. Trimming cost V 2 bases and J 5 bases; bases outside gene matches: 4. The germline gives CDR1 MNHNY, CDR2 SVGAGI (reference sequence). CDR3 length: 14 residues. The clonotype was recovered from a woman in her fifties or sixties with alopecia areata. Some clones in this sample may be carry-over from other donors' samples. Sequenced material: whole blood, taken in connection with sensitization to the hapten diphenylcyclopropenone (DPC). The rearrangement links TRBV6-6 to TRBJ2-3; 7 nucleotides agree with TRBD1. DNA for the CDR3: TGTGCCAGCAGTTACGAGGGGGCAAGAGATACGCAGTATTTT. Protein: CASSYEGARDTQYF.